The 25 T cell receptor beta chains given below trace back to one sample, sequenced in a study of T cell repertoires in cytomegalovirus infection. In TCRdb, the reads were re-called with MiXCR into one record per CDR3 protein. This sample carries about 490,000 distinct CDR3 sequences, more than 15% of them seen once, and the ten largest clones take about 24%. The sequencing input was CD8+ T cells from PBMCs. The receptors here all came from a human donor in good health (CMV status not recorded). Some clones in this sample may be carry-over from other donors' samples.

This clonotype has more than one count but fewer than ten. The chain carries TRBV5-6 and TRBJ1-5; no clear D. This CDR3 spans 15 amino acids. V was clipped by 0 bases and J by 0 bases, with 7 bases between them. Per the germline V gene, CDR1 is SGHDT and CDR2 is YYEEEE. This chain's CDR3 is CASSLVQDSNQPQHF. DNA of the CDR3: TGTGCCAGCAGCTTGGTCCAGGATAGCAATCAGCCCCAGCATTTT.

This clonotype was seen repeatedly, ten times or more. The chain links TRBV6-5 to TRBJ1-2; D is unresolved. V gave up 6 bases and J gave up 4 bases, with 6 bases separating them. The germline V gene encodes CDR1 MNHEY and CDR2 SVGAGI. CDR3 length equals 11 residues. In nucleotides, the CDR3 is TGTGCCAGCAGCGAGGGCTATGGCTACACCTTC. Its protein product is CASSEGYGYTF.

This clonotype appeared a few times. The chain links TRBV20-1 to TRBJ1-1; a possible D gene is TRBD1 (6 bases). The CDR3 is 14 amino acids. Trimming cost V 4 bases and J 0 bases, with 12 bases left between them. Germline V lookup: CDR1 DFQATT, CDR2 SNEGSKA (reference sequence). CDR3 coding DNA: TGCAGTGCTAAGAGGACAGCCATGAACACTGAAGCTTTCTTT. Protein sequence: CSAKRTAMNTEAFF.

Ten or more counts support this clonotype. The V call is TRBV6-1, the J call TRBJ2-7; 11 bases line up with TRBD1. CDR1 is MNHNS and CDR2 is SASEGT in the germline V gene. After removal of 10 bases from V and 6 bases from J, the junction contained 14 bases not matched to a gene. CDR3 length equals 15 residues. Written as DNA, the CDR3 is TGTGCCACACAACAGGAGGGACAGGGGGTGGCCGAGCAGTACTTC. Protein sequence: CATQQEGQGVAEQYF.

This clonotype occurred a few times. V and J are TRBV27 and TRBJ2-1; the D gene is possibly TRBD2 (7 bases). V was shortened by 3 bases and J by 8 bases, with 23 bases between the two germline ends. CDR3 length: 17 amino acids. Germline values: CDR1 MNHEY, CDR2 SMNVEV (reference sequence). CDR3 DNA: TGTGCCAGCAGTTTCCCCCCCGGCGAGGGGGGGCCGGATGAGCAGTTCTTC. Translated: CASSFPPGEGGPDEQFF.

The V call is TRBV7-3, the J call TRBJ2-1; unclear D gene. Germline loops: CDR1 SGHTA, CDR2 FQGTGA. The CDR3 is 18 residues long. V was pared by 3 bases and J by 4 bases, with 22 bases between. The chain's CDR3 is CASSLGNTLSQRYNEQFF. Here the CDR3 DNA reads TGTGCCAGCAGCTTGGGTAACACACTCTCCCAAAGGTACAATGAGCAGTTCTTC.

The rearrangement uses TRBV6-5 and TRBJ1-2; TRBD1 aligns across 9 bases. From germline, CDR1 is MNHEY and CDR2 SVGAGI. V shed 6 bases and J 8 bases; nucleotides not matched to a gene: 13. CDR3 length: 15 residues. In nucleotides, the CDR3 is TGTGCCAGCAGCCCTCGGACAGGGGTGACCCCCGGCTACACCTTC. Its protein is CASSPRTGVTPGYTF.

Concerning this clonotype itself: Given a much more abundant clone one base away, this may be a read error. The chain links TRBV11-2 to TRBJ1-1; no firm D call. CDR1 and CDR2 (germline): SGHAT, FQNNGV. The CDR3 spans 13 residues. The CDR3 DNA follows: TGTGCCAGCAGCCTTTACCGGGCCCCTGAAGCTCTCTTT. It codes for CASSLYRAPEALF.

V is TRBV5-1 and J is TRBJ2-7, with 11 positions matching TRBD1. Germline CDR1 is SGHRS and CDR2 is YFSETQ. Germline trimming cut 3 bases from V and 1 base from J; bases unmatched to any gene: 6. There are 16 residues in the CDR3. CDR3 sequence: CASSSGDRGVSYEQYF. CDR3 DNA: TGCGCCAGCAGCTCGGGGGACAGGGGGGTGTCCTACGAGCAGTACTTC.

This clonotype has just a few counts. Because the CDR3's place on the DNA is in doubt, the DNA is left out and the CDR3 is given as listed by TCRdb. The rearrangement links TRBV5-6 to TRBJ2-1. Per germline, CDR1 SGHDT and CDR2 YYEEEE. The CDR3 adds up to 15 amino acids, both ends counted. CDR3: CASSSSDFSYNEQFF.

This clonotype occurred many times. V is TRBV6-5 and J is TRBJ1-5; D may be TRBD1 (6 bases). From germline, CDR1 is MNHEY and CDR2 SVGAGI. CDR3 length: 14 residues. V shed 0 bases and J shed 7 bases, with 10 bases lying between them. CDR3 in amino acids: CASSYSEGTQPQHF. Written as DNA, the CDR3 is TGTGCCAGCAGTTACTCGGAGGGGACACAGCCCCAGCATTTT.

This clonotype was seen repeatedly, ten times or more. V is TRBV2 and J is TRBJ2-7, with D perhaps TRBD1 (5 bases). V shed 8 bases and J shed 0 bases, with 23 bases lying between them. The germline V gene has CDR1 SNHLY and CDR2 FYNNEI. This CDR3 contains 17 residues. CDR3 sequence (DNA): TGTGCCAGCGCTTATTCAGACGACAGTAATCCCTCCTACGAGCAGTACTTC. Translated: CASAYSDDSNPSYEQYF.

This clonotype was counted ten times or more. J is TRBJ1-5 and V is TRBV6-2 or TRBV6-3, with 7 bases fitting TRBD1. CDR1 and CDR2 (germline): MNHEY, SVGEGT. The ends lost 6 bases at V and 2 bases at J; junction bases unmatched: 7. The CDR3 spans 15 residues. The CDR3 DNA follows: TGTGCCAGCAGGCGACAGGGTCGGGGCAATCAGCCCCAGCATTTT. This codes for CASRRQGRGNQPQHF.

The chain carries TRBV28 and TRBJ1-1; D possibly corresponds to TRBD1 (5 bases). Per the germline V gene, CDR1 is MDHEN and CDR2 is SYDVKM. The CDR3 sequence is 15 residues long. V gave up 0 bases and J gave up 2 bases, with 10 bases separating them. The CDR3 protein is CASSLWGVGNTEAFF. Written as DNA, the CDR3 is TGTGCCAGCAGTTTATGGGGGGTTGGAAACACTGAAGCTTTCTTT.

The chain recombines TRBV27 with TRBJ2-2; no firm D call. This CDR3 region has 12 residues. The germline gives CDR1 MNHEY, CDR2 SMNVEV (reference sequence). V was pared by 7 bases and J by 6 bases, with 9 bases between. The CDR3 sequence: CASIGPPGELFF. As DNA, the CDR3 is TGTGCCAGCATTGGGCCCCCCGGGGAGCTGTTTTTT.

This clonotype was detected only a few times. The rearrangement links TRBV12-3 or TRBV12-4 to TRBJ2-5; 10 bases map to TRBD2. The V gene end was trimmed by 4 bases and the J gene end by 3 bases; junction bases not matched to a gene: 5. The CDR3 has 15 amino acids. The CDR3 here is CASSSPGTSEETQYF. The DNA of the CDR3 is TGTGCCAGCAGTTCTCCCGGGACTAGCGAAGAGACCCAGTACTTC.

J is TRBJ2-7 and V is TRBV13; weak D call: TRBD2 (5 bases). There are 13 residues in the CDR3. Germline CDR1 PRHDT, CDR2 FYEKMQ (reference sequence). The V end was cut by 4 bases, the J end by 3 bases, with 10 bases between. The CDR3 is CASSSDRDYEQYF. The CDR3 nucleotides read TGTGCCAGCAGCTCGGATCGGGACTACGAGCAGTACTTC.

The table lists this clonotype with a few counts. The V and J genes are TRBV29-1 and TRBJ1-2, with 8 bases that match TRBD1. Germline loops: CDR1 SQVTM, CDR2 ANQGSEA. CDR3 size: 14 residues. Trimming at V came to 4 bases and at J to 2 bases, leaving 6 bases not matched to a gene. CDR3 sequence (DNA): TGCAGCGTTGTTACAGGGGGAGTAAACTATGGCTACACCTTC. Protein: CSVVTGGVNYGYTF.

The table lists this clonotype with many counts. This chain links TRBV6-1 with TRBJ2-7; the D gene is possibly TRBD2 (6 bases). The CDR3 length is 15 residues. Trimming removed 6 bases at V and 3 bases at J, with 18 bases between. CDR1 MNHNS and CDR2 SASEGT come from the germline V gene. The CDR3 loop reads CASSTGAVGVYEQYF. DNA of the CDR3: TGTGCCAGCAGCACGGGAGCAGTTGGGGTCTACGAGCAGTACTTC.

Notes on this clonotype: At one end the junction does not follow the germline gene, possibly because of a read error. The chain links TRBV7-9 to TRBJ2-7; 8 nucleotides align to TRBD2. CDR3 length: 13 amino acids. CDR1 is SEHNR and CDR2 is FQNEAQ in the germline V gene (reference sequence). CDR3 coding DNA: TGTGCCAGCAGAGCGGGAGCCTCCAACGAGCAGTACTTC. Encoded protein: CASRAGASNEQYF.

The J gene is TRBJ2-3, the V gene TRBV10-2; 7 nucleotides match TRBD1. The CDR3 covers 13 residues. The germline CDR1 and CDR2 sequences are WSHSY and SAAADI. After removal of 6 bases from V and 2 bases from J, the junction contained 2 bases not matched to a gene. The CDR3 sequence: CASRGQITDTQYF. CDR3 sequence (DNA): TGCGCCAGCAGGGGACAGATCACAGATACGCAGTATTTT.

The J gene is TRBJ1-1, the V gene TRBV5-1, with 8 nucleotides matching TRBD1. From germline, CDR1 is SGHRS and CDR2 YFSETQ. This CDR3 region has 14 residues. V shed 0 bases and J 7 bases; nucleotides not matched to a gene: 5. CDR3 in DNA: TGCGCCAGCAGCTTGGGACAGGGGCGGCTTGAAGCTTTCTTT. Translation: CASSLGQGRLEAFF. Drawing the rest from reference TRBV5-1 and TRBJ1-1, the complete variable domain is KAGVTQTPRYLIKTRGQQVTLSCSPISGHRSVSWYQQTPGQGLQFLFEYFSETQRNKGNFPGRFSGRQFSNSRSEMNVSTLELGDSALYLCASSLGQGRLEAFFGQGTRLTVV.

A single count supports this clonotype. V gene TRBV5-6 combines with J gene TRBJ1-3; D is unresolved. Trimming took off 3 bases at V and 4 bases at J, with 8 bases between the two ends. Germline values: CDR1 SGHDT, CDR2 YYEEEE. This CDR3 contains 13 residues. The CDR3 region has the DNA TGTGCCAGCAGCTACACGGAGGGAAACACCATATATTTT. Translation: CASSYTEGNTIYF.

This clonotype was seen many times. The chain joins TRBV7-8 to TRBJ2-5; 13 nucleotides agree with TRBD2. The CDR3 length is 16 residues. V lost 7 bases, J lost 5 bases, and 10 bases stayed unmatched. Looked up from germline, CDR1 is SGHVS and CDR2 is FQNEAQ. The CDR3 sequence is CASTYTLAGGLETQYF. The CDR3 coding sequence is TGTGCCAGCACCTATACACTAGCGGGGGGGCTGGAGACCCAGTACTTC.

In the case of this clonotype: Being one base from a much bigger clone, this may be a read error. The chain employs TRBV7-9 and TRBJ2-7; D unclear. Germline loops: CDR1 SEHNR, CDR2 FQNEAQ (reference sequence). V lost 4 bases, J lost 2 bases, and 15 bases lay in between. The CDR3 consists of 15 residues. DNA of the CDR3: TGTGCCAGCAGCTCTAGTCGTGGGAAAGCCTACGAGCAGTACTTC. Translating it yields CASSSSRGKAYEQYF. Looking up the rest from reference TRBV7-9 and TRBJ2-7 gives the full variable domain: DTGVSQNPRHKITKRGQNVTFRCDPISEHNRLYWYRQTLGQGPEFLTYFQNEAQLEKSRLLSDRFSAERPKGSFSTLEIQRTEQGDSAMYLCASSSSRGKAYEQYFGPGTRLTVT.